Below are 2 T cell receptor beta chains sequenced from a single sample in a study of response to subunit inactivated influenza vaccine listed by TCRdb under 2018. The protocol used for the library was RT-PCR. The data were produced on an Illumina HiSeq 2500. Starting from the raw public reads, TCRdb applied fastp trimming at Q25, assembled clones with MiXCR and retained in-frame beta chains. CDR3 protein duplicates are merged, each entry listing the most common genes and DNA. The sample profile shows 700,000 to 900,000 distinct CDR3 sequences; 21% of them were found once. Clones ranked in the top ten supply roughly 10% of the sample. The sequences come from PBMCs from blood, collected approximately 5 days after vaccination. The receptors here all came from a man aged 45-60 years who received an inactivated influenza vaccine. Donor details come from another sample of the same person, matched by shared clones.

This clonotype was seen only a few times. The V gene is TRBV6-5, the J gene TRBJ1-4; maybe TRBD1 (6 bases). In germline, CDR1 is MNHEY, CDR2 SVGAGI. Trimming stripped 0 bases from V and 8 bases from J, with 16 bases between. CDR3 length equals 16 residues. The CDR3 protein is CASSYSIGGIGEKLFF. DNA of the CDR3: TGTGCCAGCAGTTACTCGATAGGGGGGATTGGGGAAAAACTGTTTTTT.

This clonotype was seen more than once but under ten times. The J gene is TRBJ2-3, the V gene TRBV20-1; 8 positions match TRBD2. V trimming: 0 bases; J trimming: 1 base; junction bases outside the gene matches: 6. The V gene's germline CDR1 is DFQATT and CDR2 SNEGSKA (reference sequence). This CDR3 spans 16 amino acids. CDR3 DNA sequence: TGCAGTGCTAGAGATCGTCTACTAGCGGGCACAGATACGCAGTATTTT. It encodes CSARDRLLAGTDTQYF.